The 6 T cell receptor beta chains presented below share a single source sample, sequenced in a study of blood T cell repertoires in COVID-19. Assay used: immunoSEQ multiplex PCR; TCRdb lists only in-frame clones, some missing. The table has 350,000 to 500,000 clones, around nine tenths seen once. The sequencing sample was made of peripheral blood. These receptors were taken from a young man with COVID-19, enrolled during active disease.

The chain joins TRBV5-6 to TRBJ2-2, with 7 bases fitting TRBD2. This CDR3 has 15 amino acids. Germline assignment: CDR1 SGHDT and CDR2 YYEEEE. The V gene end was trimmed by 3 bases and the J gene end by 10 bases; junction bases not matched to a gene: 12. DNA of the CDR3: TGTGCCAGCAGCTGGCCGAGGGCGGGAGTTCAGGAGCTGTTTTTT. Residues: CASSWPRAGVQELFF.

The chain recombines TRBV5-4 with TRBJ1-5, with D perhaps TRBD1 (6 bases). Germline lookup yields CDR1 SGHNT and CDR2 YYREEE (reference sequence). Trimming stripped 0 bases from V and 0 bases from J, with 13 bases between. This CDR3 spans 17 amino acids. The CDR3 here is CASSLDGGRYSNQPQHF. The CDR3 DNA sequence: TGTGCCAGCAGCTTGGATGGGGGCCGATATAGCAATCAGCCCCAGCATTTT.

The rearrangement uses TRBV5-1 and TRBJ2-3; TRBD2 matches at 15 bases. V shed 4 bases, J shed 2 bases, and the junction held 8 bases outside the gene matches. The length of the CDR3 is 18 residues. The germline V gene has CDR1 SGHRS and CDR2 YFSETQ. The CDR3 DNA sequence: TGCGCCAGCAGCCCGAGGGGACTAGCGGGAGGATCCACAGATACGCAGTATTTT. It specifies CASSPRGLAGGSTDTQYF. The full variable domain, completed using reference TRBV5-1 and TRBJ2-3, is KAGVTQTPRYLIKTRGQQVTLSCSPISGHRSVSWYQQTPGQGLQFLFEYFSETQRNKGNFPGRFSGRQFSNSRSEMNVSTLELGDSALYLCASSPRGLAGGSTDTQYFGPGTRLTVL.

This chain connects TRBV5-6 to TRBJ1-2, with TRBD1 identical over 7 bases. The CDR3 extends over 12 amino acids. Germline CDR1 reads SGHDT; CDR2 reads YYEEEE. V lost 4 bases, J lost 7 bases, and 4 bases stayed unmatched. The CDR3 DNA reads TGTGCCAGCAGCAAGACAGGGTTTGGCTACACCTTC. It specifies CASSKTGFGYTF.

There are a few counts of this clone. V usage is TRBV2 and J usage is TRBJ1-1; TRBD1 matches 8 bases. The ends lost 10 bases at V and 1 base at J; junction bases unmatched: 5. The CDR3 is made up of 13 amino acids. Per germline, CDR1 SNHLY and CDR2 FYNNEI. This CDR3 reads CAIQDRENTEAFF. CDR3 in DNA: TGTGCCATCCAGGACAGGGAGAACACTGAAGCTTTCTTT.

The chain is built from TRBV5-4 and TRBJ2-7; D is perhaps TRBD2 (6 bases). Per germline, CDR1 SGHNT and CDR2 YYREEE (reference sequence). The CDR3 spans 14 residues. Trimming took 2 bases from V and 6 from J, leaving 15 bases between them. CDR3 sequence reads: CASSFRDLPSEQYF. The CDR3 DNA follows: TGTGCCAGCAGCTTCCGGGACTTACCCAGCGAGCAGTACTTC.